The subject of this entry is one T cell receptor beta chain. No antigen is known for it. No qualities accompany the bases; no much larger clone lies one base away. CDR1 is given as SNHLY and CDR2 as FYNNEI, both from the germline V gene. Counted from cysteine to phenylalanine, this CDR3 has 14 amino acids. Only the CDR3 region is kept as DNA, spanning 42 bases read in frame from base 1. Library prep was done by the immunoSEQ multiplex PCR assay. For the multiplex PCR, a mixture combining 60 forward primers for TCR Vbeta segments and 13 reverse primers for TCR Jbeta segments was used. The CDR3 region of rearranged TCR beta genes was amplified from genomic DNA with a multiplex PCR assay. The Illumina HiSeq System was used to sequence the amplified TCR beta libraries as 87-base-pair reads. Concerning the study's data processing: In a later analysis, around 80 million unique TCR beta chains were counted across the roughly 670 repertoires, and roughly 11 million of these chains were shared by at least two donors. To remove PCR and sequencing errors, raw reads were error-corrected and collapsed into unique sequences using a nearest-neighbor algorithm that merged closely related sequences. Alignment of CDR3 sequences to IMGT reference sequences was used to assign V, D and J gene segments. For a sequence to be retained, a match of at least six nucleotides was required to both a V gene segment and a J gene segment. A rearrangement counted as productive if the CDR3 had no stop codons and remained in frame with V and J, and every other rearrangement counted as non-productive. CDR3 was defined according to IMGT convention as the region running from the second conserved V-encoded cysteine to the conserved J-encoded phenylalanine. Sequences without an unambiguous match to a single V gene segment were excluded from the earlier analysis of 450 to 750 of the donors. An earlier analysis of over 450 of the donors classified V segments as functional when productive rearrangements were above 56.7% and as segregating when the standard deviation between donors was above 5%. To diagnose cytomegalovirus status from the catalog of TCR beta chain sequences, a statistical classification framework was built. V and J gene assignment, in a later analysis, came from comparing TCR nucleotide sequences with IMGT/GENE-DB human TR gene sequences. Using the TCRdist pipeline, a later analysis assigned CDR3 sequences along with most-parsimonious VDJ recombination scenarios. A later analysis defined each TCR beta chain by its CDR3 amino acid sequence plus V-gene family, and excluded reads lacking a unique V-gene family. In a later analysis, 500 to 700 highly shared, low-generation-probability nucleotide sequences were removed to address suspected cross-contamination and a sequencing artifact. In a later analysis, a clonal expansion index for each public chain was calculated from normalized within-repertoire ranks of inferred template counts. Generation probabilities in a later analysis came from a VDJ recombination model fitted to out-of-frame rearrangements, and those results were checked against IGoR. Hypergeometric tests were used in a later analysis to score TCR-TCR, TCR-HLA and TCR-CMV co-occurrence, with a repertoire-size bias correction applied to the TCR pairs. A later analysis estimated false discovery rates by permuting HLA or CMV assignments 20 times. In a later analysis, co-occurring TCRs were grouped using DBSCAN, and TCRdist sequence similarity was added for clustering within HLA-allele-positive subsets. Repertoires with fewer than 30,000 or more than 120,000 public chains were left out of co-occurrence clustering, as were five repertoires with anomalous nucleotide sharing. The immuneACCESS repertoire file appears here via TCRdb, limited to in-frame rearrangements. These files lack a portion of the clones; in checked studies, under half of the deficit traces to unresolved V genes, and the cause of the others is not known. D and trimming were read from the DNA, whereas the V and J calls and clone size are those reported in that table. The sample records about 130,000 clones, 70% to 90% of which are singletons. The top ten hold over 15% of the sample.

This record belongs to a study of cytomegalovirus exposure and HLA in healthy donors (dated by TCRdb to 2016 to 2017). Study-level background: An earlier analysis of about 560 of the donors reported about 260 Gb of sequence data and 95 million to 130 million unique TCR beta sequences obtained from approximately 180 million T cells. An early release covering 500 to 750 HLA-typed donors comprised 300 to 350 gigabases of sequencing data and approximately 80 million unique TCR sequences. The genetic ancestry cluster associated with self-reported Caucasian donors included about four fifths of the roughly 400 genotyped donors. The study aimed to test whether cataloging public T cell receptors could reveal signatures of past pathogen exposure. The study used immunosequencing to profile the T cell repertoires of several hundred subjects and linked those repertoires to cytomegalovirus serostatus. In addition to the first cohort of 666 subjects, a separate validation cohort of 100 to 150 different subjects was used. The study combined high-throughput TCR immunosequencing, statistical association of individual TCRs with disease status, and machine learning to predict cytomegalovirus infection status. A later analysis re-analyzed previously published TCR beta repertoires from about 600 donors and added high-resolution HLA genotyping to study TCR occurrence patterns. The later analysis used no new phenotypic data to find candidate immune exposures, relying instead on TCR beta sequences and their occurrence across donors. To decide whether each TCR beta V gene segment behaved as functional or pseudogenic, an earlier analysis of approximately 590 of the donors relied on high-throughput TCR beta sequencing. Donor age, sex, ethnicity and CMV serostatus were collected together with the repertoire data. A later genetic analysis took genome-wide SNP genotypes for about 65% of the 666 donors and used that subset as a discovery cohort. Every repertoire in the discovery cohort had been generated on one and the same sequencing platform. Class I and class II HLA loci were covered by the typing at four-digit resolution. The number of typed donors differed by locus: 629-630 for A, B, C, DRB1 and DQB1; 522 for DQA1; approximately 610 for DPA1; and roughly 470 for DPB1. Four to six DR-DQ haplotypes were handled as single units for association and clustering, since linkage in the cohort was strong. On average, 235,054 unique TCR beta nucleotide sequences were sequenced per donor among roughly 430 genotyped donors of the cohort, with roughly 18% of those sequences being non-productive.

What the authors observed across the whole study: A further reported finding was that TCR beta sequences accurately predicted the HLA-A and HLA-B alleles for most subjects in the first cohort. A few of the identified cytomegalovirus-associated TCR beta chains were confirmed in vitro to be specific for cytomegalovirus antigens. Compared with the 666-donor mean, donors in an Asian-associated ancestry cluster had fewer N-insertions in productive TCRs, according to a later genetic analysis. In a later analysis, 15,000 to 20,000 TCR beta sequences were associated with specific HLA alleles at a false discovery rate of 0.05. The authors suggested that the approach could potentially be generalized to other disease states and immunological phenotypes. Because HLA typing was unavailable for some donors at each locus, only the typed subset was used in association tests. In a later genetic analysis, a missense DCLRE1C variant was associated with V-gene and J-gene trimming of TCR beta chains, and the association was replicated in an independent cohort. Immune exposure information for the cohort was limited to CMV serostatus. This cohort had only TCR beta chains sequenced, and the lack of alpha or paired-chain data limited which features could be detected. In a later analysis, HLA-associated TCR beta chains were found to be more clonally expanded and to have lower generation probabilities than equally common non-associated chains. The study gave a list of 150 to 200 TCR beta chains associated with cytomegalovirus. In both the original and validation cohorts, the classifier was reported to diagnose cytomegalovirus status with high specificity and sensitivity. The earlier analysis of about 600 of the donors excluded over 15 rarely observed V segments, including chromosome 9 orphons, because counts were too low. When HLA alleles, especially DR and DQ, strongly co-occurred, TCR associations were difficult to assign to individual alleles. A cluster of highly shared sequence variants was judged likely to represent a technical artifact of the sequencing pipeline. Some IMGT-functional V segments, including TRBV6-2 and TRBV6-3, could not be told apart with the 87-base-pair reads, so those segments were excluded. In a later analysis, the rate of TCR association differed among HLA loci, with DRB1 alleles having the most associated TCRs and HLA-C alleles having the fewest. Linkage disequilibrium might explain the correlated functional status among segregating V segments, but an unknown experimental factor could not be excluded. Most TCR sequences were observed very rarely across donors, whereas some public TCRs were present in many individuals. Several of the top co-occurrence clusters appeared to be linked to parvovirus B19, influenza, CMV and Epstein-Barr virus, according to a later analysis. According to a later analysis, most CMV-associated TCR beta chains appeared to be HLA-restricted, and the HLA associations seemed to be driven largely by CMV exposure. Presence/absence analyses assumed roughly uniform sequencing depth across donors, an assumption that may not hold. An earlier analysis of several hundred of the donors showed that most TCR beta V segments appeared in productive rearrangements either about 87% or about 30% of the time, which broadly matched IMGT annotations.

The cohort comprised 670 or so healthy bone marrow donors. All cohort members were sampled while nominally healthy, although unrecorded immune exposures were likely present. The donor tested CMV seropositive, placing the donor among the 289 seropositive members of the cohort. Each donor provided a peripheral blood sample, and peripheral blood mononuclear cells were used for TCR beta sequencing. The Qiagen DNeasy Blood Extraction Kit was used to extract genomic DNA from the blood cell samples. The sequence joins TRBV2 to TRBJ2-5, and TRBD1 may be the D gene, going by 6 matching bases. The J call is uncertain, as TRBJ2-7 better fits the DNA end. The sequenced material came from PBMCs. This TCR was sampled from a man aged 18 to 30 in good health and CMV-seropositive. The CDR3 sequence is CASSPQGSAYEQYF. The DNA sequence is as follows: TGTGCCAGCAGCCCACAGGGAAGCGCCTACGAGCAGTACTTC.